Below are 15 T cell receptor beta chains sequenced from a single sample in a study of T cells in Graves' hyperthyroidism and ophthalmopathy. Researchers amplified the TCR beta CDR3 regions from RNA transcripts. A first-round RT-PCR of the TCR CDR3 used the HTBI primer set. One entry per CDR3 protein, called by TCRdb with MiXCR from the multiplex PCR reads. In the table there are 600,000 to 850,000 distinct CDR3 sequences, over 15% of which are singletons. Material: blood. The source of these receptors is a woman between 50 and 59 years old with Graves' hyperthyroidism that later progressed to Graves' ophthalmopathy.

The V call is TRBV9, the J call TRBJ1-3; D unresolved. Germline CDR1 SGDLS, CDR2 YYNGEE. CDR3 length: 19 amino acids. Trimming took 0 bases from V and 0 from J, leaving 19 bases between them. CDR3 loop: CASSVGLVQTAYSGNTIYF. In DNA form, the CDR3 reads TGTGCCAGCAGCGTAGGACTGGTCCAGACTGCCTACTCTGGAAACACCATATATTTT.

This clonotype was seen a handful of times. This rearrangement joins TRBV24-1 to TRBJ2-3; 15 nucleotides agree with TRBD2. Germline assignment: CDR1 KGHDR and CDR2 SFDVKD. The CDR3 totals 17 residues. After removal of 4 bases from V and 2 bases from J, the junction contained 3 bases not matched to a gene. This chain's CDR3 is CATSDRTSGGVTDTQYF. CDR3 DNA: TGTGCCACCAGTGACCGGACTAGCGGGGGGGTCACAGATACGCAGTATTTT.

This clonotype was recorded a few times. The genes are TRBV13 and TRBJ1-1; D unclear. The CDR3 loop spans 15 amino acids. Germline V gene lookup returns CDR1 PRHDT and CDR2 FYEKMQ (reference sequence). Trimming cost V 5 bases and J 6 bases, with 19 bases left between them. The CDR3 nucleotides read TGTGCCAGCAGCCACCAAGACTCCGGAGGCCCTGAAGCTTTCTTT. Translated: CASSHQDSGGPEAFF.

There are many counts of this clonotype. The V call is TRBV7-9, the J call TRBJ2-3; D is perhaps TRBD1 (6 bases). CDR3 length: 18 amino acids. V lost 5 bases and J 2 bases, leaving 23 bases between the germline ends. The germline CDR1 and CDR2 sequences are SEHNR and FQNEAQ (reference sequence). The CDR3 spells CASSQPSPSTGNTDTQYF. In DNA, the CDR3 is TGTGCCAGCAGCCAACCTTCACCCTCGACAGGAAACACAGATACGCAGTATTTT.

Ten or more counts support this clonotype. This chain uses TRBV5-1 with TRBJ1-1; D may be TRBD1 (5 bases). Trimming cost V 3 bases and J 1 base, with 16 bases left between them. This CDR3 is 16 amino acids long. Germline V gene sequence: CDR1 SGHRS, CDR2 YFSETQ. CDR3 nucleotide sequence: TGCGCCAGCAGCTACCAGACAGCCGATTCGAACACTGAAGCTTTCTTT. The encoded protein is CASSYQTADSNTEAFF.

This clonotype was observed a few times. The chain has TRBV5-4 and TRBJ1-6, with D uncertain. CDR1 is SGHNT and CDR2 is YYREEE in the germline V gene (reference sequence). The CDR3 spans 14 residues. V was pared by 1 base and J by 10 bases, with 12 bases between. CDR3 loop: CASSLSASLSPLHF. The CDR3 nucleotides are TGTGCCAGCAGCTTGAGTGCAAGCCTATCACCCCTCCACTTT.

This clonotype has only a few counts. This sequence joins TRBV19 and TRBJ2-3; unclear D gene. Germline CDR1 and CDR2: LNHDA and SQIVND (reference sequence). CDR3 size: 14 residues. With 3 bases removed from V and 6 bases from J, the gap between germline ends came to 13 bases. For the CDR3, the DNA is TGTGCCAGTAGTATCCCCCTCCTCGGCGATACGCAGTATTTT. Translating it yields CASSIPLLGDTQYF.

The rearrangement links TRBV24-1 to TRBJ2-1; D possibly corresponds to TRBD1 (5 bases). The V end lost 4 bases, the J end lost 5 bases, and 17 bases lay between the germline ends. Germline V gene data show CDR1 as KGHDR and CDR2 as SFDVKD. The CDR3 is 16 amino acids. CDR3 in amino acids: CATSERPSLQDNEQFF. In DNA, the CDR3 is TGTGCCACCAGTGAACGACCGTCTCTACAGGACAATGAGCAGTTCTTC.

This clonotype occurred a few times. The chain carries TRBV3-1 and TRBJ2-7; D is unresolved. The V gene's germline CDR1 is LGHDT and CDR2 YNNKEL (reference sequence). Trimming took 4 bases from V and 5 from J, leaving 21 bases between them. The CDR3 extends over 16 amino acids. The CDR3 DNA sequence: TGTGCCAGCAGCCGCCTTCCCTTGGGTCTTGTGAACGAGCAGTACTTC. Translation gives CASSRLPLGLVNEQYF.

This clonotype was found a few times. This chain joins TRBV6-6 and TRBJ1-1, with D perhaps matching TRBD1 (5 bases). The germline V gene has CDR1 MNHNY and CDR2 SVGAGI (reference sequence). Trimming left V 0 bases short and J 8 bases short, with 13 bases between. The CDR3 sequence is 14 residues long. The CDR3 bases are TGTGCCAGCAGTTACTCATTTTTAGACAGCGAAGCTTTCTTT. Translating gives CASSYSFLDSEAFF.

This clonotype was detected many times. The chain has TRBV11-2 and TRBJ1-4; D unresolved. Looked up from germline, CDR1 is SGHAT and CDR2 is FQNNGV. The V end lost 0 bases, the J end lost 8 bases, and 22 bases lay between the germline ends. This CDR3 comprises 18 residues. Here the CDR3 DNA reads TGTGCCAGCAGCTTAGATTCTGGTGGGCGGTCTCCGAGCGAAAAACTGTTTTTT. This sequence encodes CASSLDSGGRSPSEKLFF.

This clonotype was detected many times. The chain links TRBV12-3 or TRBV12-4 to TRBJ1-5; D ambiguous. The CDR3 contains 15 residues. Trimming cost V 0 bases and J 0 bases, with 6 bases left between them. CDR3 amino acids: CASSLAEYSNQPQHF. The DNA of the CDR3 is TGTGCCAGCAGTTTAGCAGAATATAGCAATCAGCCCCAGCATTTT.

The chain has TRBV6-9 and TRBJ2-1; D not certain. CDR3 length: 15 residues. V was cut by 3 bases and J by 0 bases, with 9 bases left in between. Germline-derived CDR1 and CDR2 are MNHGY and SVAAGI. CDR3 DNA: TGTGCCAGCAGTTACGAGTTTAGCTCCTACAATGAGCAGTTCTTC. It encodes CASSYEFSSYNEQFF.

V and J are TRBV6-6 and TRBJ2-5; possibly TRBD1 or TRBD2 for D (6 bases each). V was cut by 0 bases and J by 5 bases, with 13 bases left in between. The V gene's germline CDR1 is MNHNY and CDR2 SVGAGI (reference sequence). This CDR3 region has 15 residues. CDR3 residues: CASSYSSGAGETQYF. CDR3 sequence (DNA): TGTGCCAGCAGTTACTCCTCGGGGGCCGGGGAGACCCAGTACTTC.

V usage is TRBV7-9 and J usage is TRBJ1-5; D remains ambiguous. The CDR3 has 16 amino acids. The V gene lost 5 bases and the J gene lost 5 bases, with 19 bases spanning the gap. The germline V gene has CDR1 SEHNR and CDR2 FQNEAQ (reference sequence). CDR3 protein: CASSPGPRAGDQPQHF. The CDR3, as DNA: TGTGCCAGCAGCCCCGGACCGCGGGCCGGGGATCAGCCCCAGCATTTT.